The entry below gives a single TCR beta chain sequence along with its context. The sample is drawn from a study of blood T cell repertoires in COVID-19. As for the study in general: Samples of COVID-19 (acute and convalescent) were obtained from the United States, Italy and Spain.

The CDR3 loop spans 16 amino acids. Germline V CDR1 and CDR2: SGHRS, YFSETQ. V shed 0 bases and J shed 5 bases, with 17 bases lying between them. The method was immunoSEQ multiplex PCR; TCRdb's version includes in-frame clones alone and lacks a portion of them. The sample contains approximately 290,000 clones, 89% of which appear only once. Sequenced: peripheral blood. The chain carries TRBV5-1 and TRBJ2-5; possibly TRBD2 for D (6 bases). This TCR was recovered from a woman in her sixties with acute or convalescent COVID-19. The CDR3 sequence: CASSLGGFRGGETQYF. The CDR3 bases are TGCGCCAGCAGCTTGGGGGGTTTTCGTGGAGGGGAGACCCAGTACTTC. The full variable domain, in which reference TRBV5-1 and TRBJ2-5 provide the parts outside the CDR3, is KAGVTQTPRYLIKTRGQQVTLSCSPISGHRSVSWYQQTPGQGLQFLFEYFSETQRNKGNFPGRFSGRQFSNSRSEMNVSTLELGDSALYLCASSLGGFRGGETQYFGPGTRLLVL.